One T cell receptor beta chain is described in this entry. Profiling relied on immunoSEQ multiplex PCR, and the TCRdb table lists in-frame clones only, not all of them. The data show some 30,000 clones, around 70% seen once. These data originate in a study of STAT5B mutations in CD4+ large granular lymphocyte leukemia. Germline trimming cut 3 bases from V and 0 bases from J; bases unmatched to any gene: 11. This CDR3 is 17 amino acids long. Germline values: CDR1 MGHDK, CDR2 SYGVNS. Sequencing used CD4+ T cells from blood buffy coats. The V call is TRBV25-1, the J call TRBJ2-7; 7 nucleotides agree with TRBD1. The sequence was collected from a human donor in good health. CDR3 nucleotide sequence: TGTGCCAGCAGTGAGCCCAGACAGGGAATCGGCTCCTACGAGCAGTACTTC. Its protein product is CASSEPRQGIGSYEQYF.